This is a list of T cell receptor beta chains from one sample in a study of identical twins. A single record per CDR3 protein comes from TCRdb applying MiXCR to the 5' RACE reads. The table shows about 690,000 distinct CDR3 sequences, with roughly 6% occurring only once. The sequenced material came from naive T cells sorted from blood. The source is a man younger than 35 in good health. Both conserved end residues are part of each CDR3. Fields, in order: clone size, V gene, J gene, D gene, CDR3 length, CDR3 protein, CDR3 DNA. A D gene is named only where the DNA matches it firmly. Rows may omit the clone size; those that give it use once, few, many or a size class.

>NA|TRBV29-1|TRBJ1-2|NA|14
CSVEVGGDGYGYTF
TGCAGCGTTGAAGTGGGGGGCGACGGCTATGGCTACACCTTC
>NA|TRBV6-5|TRBJ2-2|NA|13
CASSNPGPGELFF
TGTGCCAGCAGTAACCCAGGGCCCGGGGAGCTGTTTTTT
>many|TRBV12-3/TRBV12-4|TRBJ1-5|NA|15
CASGNQGFTNQPQHF
TGTGCCAGCGGTAACCAGGGATTTACTAATCAGCCCCAGCATTTT
>NA|TRBV10-3|TRBJ2-5|NA|14
CAISEQDTQETQYF
TGTGCCATCAGTGAGCAGGATACCCAGGAGACCCAGTACTTC
>NA|TRBV14|TRBJ2-1|NA|17
CASSQSLARAAGNEQFF
TGTGCCAGCAGCCAAAGTCTCGCCCGGGCTGCCGGCAATGAGCAGTTCTTC
>NA|TRBV12-3/TRBV12-4|TRBJ2-7|NA|14
CASTPWGRAEEQYF
TGTGCCAGCACCCCGTGGGGCAGGGCGGAGGAGCAGTACTTC
>NA|TRBV14|TRBJ2-5|TRBD1|16
CASSRSQGAWTETQYF
TGTGCCAGCAGCCGCTCACAGGGGGCATGGACAGAGACCCAGTACTTC
>few|TRBV4-3|TRBJ2-3|TRBD2|16
CASSEKTSGSPDTQYF
TGCGCCAGCAGCGAAAAGACTAGCGGGAGCCCAGATACGCAGTATTTT
>NA|TRBV12-3/TRBV12-4|TRBJ2-1|NA|15
CASSSTGISYNEQFF
TGTGCCAGCAGTTCAACAGGGATCTCCTACAATGAGCAGTTCTTC
>many|TRBV29-1|TRBJ2-3|TRBD1|13
CSGRGLSSDTQYF
TGCAGCGGAAGGGGGCTGTCATCGGATACGCAGTATTTT
>few|TRBV6-2/TRBV6-3|TRBJ2-7|NA|12
CASSGGTPGVYF
TGTGCCAGCAGTGGAGGGACACCCGGAGTCTACTTC
>many|TRBV12-3/TRBV12-4|TRBJ2-3|NA|17
CASSLKLALSPNRPQYF
TGTGCCAGCAGTTTAAAATTGGCCCTCAGCCCAAATCGTCCGCAGTATTTT
>many|TRBV25-1|TRBJ2-7|TRBD1|13
CASSGQGNDEQYF
TGTGCCAGCAGTGGACAGGGGAACGACGAGCAGTACTTC
>few|TRBV30|TRBJ2-7|TRBD1|14
CAWSVKRQGSEQYF
TGTGCCTGGAGTGTAAAGAGACAGGGCTCCGAGCAGTACTTC
>many|TRBV29-1|TRBJ1-1|NA|10
CSAQGTEAFF
TGCAGCGCCCAGGGAACTGAAGCTTTCTTT
>many|TRBV25-1|TRBJ1-2|TRBD1|13
CASSYRGNDGYTF
TGTGCCAGCAGCTACAGGGGGAACGACGGCTACACCTTC
>NA|TRBV12-3/TRBV12-4|TRBJ2-7|NA|14
CASSLGLLGLEQYF
TGTGCCAGCAGTTTGGGACTCCTGGGGCTCGAGCAGTACTTC
>many|TRBV5-6|TRBJ2-1|TRBD2|14
CASSLPGTSGSQFF
TGTGCCAGCAGCTTACCCGGGACTAGCGGGAGTCAGTTCTTC
>few|TRBV25-1|TRBJ1-1|TRBD1|14
CASTLGQGAAEAFF
TGTGCCAGCACTTTAGGACAGGGGGCTGCGGAAGCTTTCTTT
>NA|TRBV18|TRBJ2-1|NA|14
CASSPLDSDNEQFF
TGTGCCAGCTCACCTCTGGACAGCGACAATGAGCAGTTCTTC
>NA|TRBV7-2|TRBJ2-3|NA|16
CASMSGRGRGTDTQYF
TGTGCCAGCATGTCCGGACGGGGCCGAGGTACAGATACGCAGTATTTT
>NA|TRBV11-2|TRBJ1-2|NA|14
CASSRSGSDYGYTF
TGTGCCAGCAGCCGCTCAGGGAGTGACTATGGCTACACCTTC
>many|TRBV27|TRBJ2-7|NA|14
CASSLSPNGQEQYF
TGTGCCAGCAGTTTATCCCCGAATGGGCAGGAGCAGTACTTC
>few|TRBV28|TRBJ1-2|TRBD1|13
CASRRGRGYGYTF
TGTGCCAGCAGGAGGGGGCGCGGCTATGGCTACACCTTC
>NA|TRBV5-1|TRBJ2-7|NA|15
CASSLDQGGAYEQYF
TGCGCCAGCAGCTTGGATCAGGGGGGGGCCTACGAGCAGTACTTC
>many|TRBV7-2|TRBJ2-1|TRBD1|14
CASSQTGQMNEQFF
TGTGCCAGCAGCCAAACGGGACAGATGAATGAGCAGTTCTTC
>many|TRBV9|TRBJ1-1|TRBD1|15
CASSVETGGNTEAFF
TGTGCCAGCAGCGTAGAAACAGGGGGGAACACTGAAGCTTTCTTT